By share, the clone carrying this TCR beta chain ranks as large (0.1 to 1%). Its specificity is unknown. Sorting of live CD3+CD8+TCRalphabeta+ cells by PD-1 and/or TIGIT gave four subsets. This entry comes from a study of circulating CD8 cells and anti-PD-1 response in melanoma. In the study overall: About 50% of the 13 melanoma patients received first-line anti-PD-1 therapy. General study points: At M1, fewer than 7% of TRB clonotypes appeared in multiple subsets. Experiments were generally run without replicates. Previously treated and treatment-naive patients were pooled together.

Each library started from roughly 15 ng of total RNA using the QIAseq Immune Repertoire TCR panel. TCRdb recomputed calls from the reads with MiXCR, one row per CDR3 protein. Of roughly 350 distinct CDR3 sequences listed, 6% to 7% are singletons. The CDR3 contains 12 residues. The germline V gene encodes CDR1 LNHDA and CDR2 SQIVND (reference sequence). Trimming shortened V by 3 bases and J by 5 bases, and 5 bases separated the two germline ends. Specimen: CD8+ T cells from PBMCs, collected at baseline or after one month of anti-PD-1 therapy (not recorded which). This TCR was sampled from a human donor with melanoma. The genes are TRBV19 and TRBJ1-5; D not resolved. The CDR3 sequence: CASSMQDQPQHF. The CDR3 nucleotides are TGTGCCAGTAGTATGCAGGATCAGCCCCAGCATTTT.